This T cell receptor beta chain was retrieved from a study of shared clonotypes between healthy human individuals. Study context: For every donor, three CD4 naive, three CD4 memory, two CD8 naive and one CD8 memory plates were used. The study's findings and limits: Memory subsets generally showed smaller estimated richness than naive subsets did. The sampled material consisted only of blood, and tissue repertoires are likely to differ.

This clone was counted only a few times. Its specificity is unknown. The CDR3 is 13 amino acids. Germline values: CDR1 SQVTM, CDR2 ANQGSEA. Trimming removed 0 bases from V and 4 bases from J, with 9 bases in between. The DNA input per sorted-subset replicate PCR was 200 ng, corresponding to around 28,000 T cell genomes. This table comes from immunoSEQ multiplex PCR, and its TCRdb copy is limited to in-frame clones, with some not included. The sample has 2,500,000 or so clones; 80% to 95% are singletons. The receptor was isolated from a young man in good health. Some clones in this sample may be carry-over from other donors' samples. This sequence joins TRBV29-1 and TRBJ1-1; D is unclear. The sample was naive CD4+ T cells from PBMCs. As to subset: CD45RA+ positively selected. CDR3 loop: CSVEDQVATEAFF. The CDR3 DNA sequence: TGCAGCGTTGAAGATCAGGTTGCCACTGAAGCTTTCTTT.